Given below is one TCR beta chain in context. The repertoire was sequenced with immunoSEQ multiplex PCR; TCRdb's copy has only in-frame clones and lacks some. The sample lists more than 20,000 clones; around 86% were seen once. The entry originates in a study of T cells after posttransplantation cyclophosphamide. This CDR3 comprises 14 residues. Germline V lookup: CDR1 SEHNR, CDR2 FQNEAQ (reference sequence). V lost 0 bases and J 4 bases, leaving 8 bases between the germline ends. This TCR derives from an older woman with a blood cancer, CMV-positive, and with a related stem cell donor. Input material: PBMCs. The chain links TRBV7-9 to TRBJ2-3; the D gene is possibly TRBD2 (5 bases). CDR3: CASSLALAADTQYF. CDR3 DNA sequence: TGTGCCAGCAGCTTAGCGCTAGCCGCAGATACGCAGTATTTT. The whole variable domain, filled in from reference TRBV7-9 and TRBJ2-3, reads DTGVSQNPRHKITKRGQNVTFRCDPISEHNRLYWYRQTLGQGPEFLTYFQNEAQLEKSRLLSDRFSAERPKGSFSTLEIQRTEQGDSAMYLCASSLALAADTQYFGPGTRLTVL.